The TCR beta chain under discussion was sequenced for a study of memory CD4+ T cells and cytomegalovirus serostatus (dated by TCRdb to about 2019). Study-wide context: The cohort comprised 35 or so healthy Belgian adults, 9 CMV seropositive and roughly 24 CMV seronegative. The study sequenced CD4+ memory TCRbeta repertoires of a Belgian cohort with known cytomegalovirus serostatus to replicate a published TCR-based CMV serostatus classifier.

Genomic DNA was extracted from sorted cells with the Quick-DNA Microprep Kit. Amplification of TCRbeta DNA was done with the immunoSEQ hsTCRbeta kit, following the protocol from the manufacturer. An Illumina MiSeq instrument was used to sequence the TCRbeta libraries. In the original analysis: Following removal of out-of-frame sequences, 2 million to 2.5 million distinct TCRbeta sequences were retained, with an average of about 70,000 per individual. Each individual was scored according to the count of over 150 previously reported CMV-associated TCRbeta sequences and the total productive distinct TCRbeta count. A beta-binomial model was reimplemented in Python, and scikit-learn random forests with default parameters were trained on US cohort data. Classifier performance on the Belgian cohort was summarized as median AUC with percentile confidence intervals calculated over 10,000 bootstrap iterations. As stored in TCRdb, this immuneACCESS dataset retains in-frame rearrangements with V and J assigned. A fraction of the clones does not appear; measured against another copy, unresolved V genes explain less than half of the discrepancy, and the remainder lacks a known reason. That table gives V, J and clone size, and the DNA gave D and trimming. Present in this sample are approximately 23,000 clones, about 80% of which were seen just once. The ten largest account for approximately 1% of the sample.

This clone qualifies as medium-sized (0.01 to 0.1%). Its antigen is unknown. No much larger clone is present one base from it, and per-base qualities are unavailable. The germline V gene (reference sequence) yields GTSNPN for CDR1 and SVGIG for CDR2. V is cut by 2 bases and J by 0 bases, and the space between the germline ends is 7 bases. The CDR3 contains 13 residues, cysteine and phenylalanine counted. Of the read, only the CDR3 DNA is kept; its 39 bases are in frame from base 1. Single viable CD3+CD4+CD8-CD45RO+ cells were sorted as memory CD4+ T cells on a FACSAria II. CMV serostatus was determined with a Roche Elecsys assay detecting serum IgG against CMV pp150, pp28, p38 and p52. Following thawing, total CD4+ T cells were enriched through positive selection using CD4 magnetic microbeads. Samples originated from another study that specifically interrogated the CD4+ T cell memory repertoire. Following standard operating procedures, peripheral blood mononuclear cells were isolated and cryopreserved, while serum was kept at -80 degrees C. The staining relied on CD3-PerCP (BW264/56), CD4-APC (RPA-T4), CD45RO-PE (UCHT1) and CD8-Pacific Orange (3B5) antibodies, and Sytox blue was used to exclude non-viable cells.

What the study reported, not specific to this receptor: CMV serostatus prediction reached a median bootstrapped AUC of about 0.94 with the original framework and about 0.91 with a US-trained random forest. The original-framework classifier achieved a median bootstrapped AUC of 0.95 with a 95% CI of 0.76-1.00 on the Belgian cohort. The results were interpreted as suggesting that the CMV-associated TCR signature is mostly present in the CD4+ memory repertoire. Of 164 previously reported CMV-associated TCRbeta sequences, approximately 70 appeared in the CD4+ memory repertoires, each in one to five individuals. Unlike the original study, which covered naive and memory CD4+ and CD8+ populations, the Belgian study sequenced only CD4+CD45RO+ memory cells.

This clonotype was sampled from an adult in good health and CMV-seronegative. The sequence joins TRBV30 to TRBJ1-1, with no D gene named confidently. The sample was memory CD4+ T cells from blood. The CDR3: CAWSRAMNTEAFF. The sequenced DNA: TGTGCCTGGAGTAGGGCGATGAACACTGAAGCTTTCTTT. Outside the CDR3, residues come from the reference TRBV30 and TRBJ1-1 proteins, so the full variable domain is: SQTIHQWPATLVQPVGSPLSLECTVEGTSNPNLYWYRQAAGRGLQLLFYSVGIGQISSEVPQNLSASRPQDRQFILSSKKLLLSDSGFYLCAWSRAMNTEAFFGQGTRLTVV.